This T cell receptor (beta chain) was recorded in a study of cytomegalovirus exposure and HLA in healthy donors. Findings and caveats of the study: HLA alleles showed associations with fewer than 20,000 TCR beta sequences in a later analysis, at a 0.05 false discovery rate. Researchers reported that three CMV-associated chains were confirmed in vitro as CMV antigen-specific. According to the study, 150 to 200 TCR beta chains were cytomegalovirus-associated.

The ends lost 7 bases at V and 4 bases at J; junction bases unmatched: 6. The CDR3 has 13 residues. CDR1 SQVTM and CDR2 ANQGSEA come from the germline V gene. PCR primers comprised 60 Vbeta and 13 Jbeta primers. The protocol was immunoSEQ multiplex PCR, while the TCRdb copy is restricted to in-frame clones and leaves out a portion. The table records about 120,000 clones, 75% to 90% of them present only once. Every donor was a healthy person donating bone marrow. This clone appeared a few times. The antigen remains unidentified. V is TRBV29-1 and J is TRBJ1-3; TRBD1 aligns across 8 bases. Sequencing input: PBMCs. This clonotype originated in a female donor in good health and CMV-seropositive. CDR3 nucleotides: TGCAGCGGGACAGGGAAAGGGGGAAACACCATATATTTT. Protein: CSGTGKGGNTIYF.